Listed below are T cell receptor beta chains from one sample, sequenced in a study of cytomegalovirus exposure and HLA in healthy donors. Sequencing was performed with immunoSEQ multiplex PCR; in TCRdb, only in-frame clones are kept and a portion is missing. Among 94,000 or so clones, about two thirds were seen once, and the ten largest hold about 8%. The source material was PBMCs. The receptors were gathered from a man between 60 and 70 years old in good health and CMV-seronegative. The CDR3 runs from the conserved cysteine through the conserved F or W. Fields, in order: V gene, J gene, D gene, clone size, CDR3 DNA, CDR3 protein. A D gene is named only where the DNA matches it firmly. Size is stated for part of the rows, as once, few or many counts, or as a class when the clone is expanded.

TRBV28	TRBJ1-2	-	-	TGTGCCAGCAGTTTAAGACAGTTCTATGGCTACACCTTC	CASSLRQFYGYTF
TRBV7-9	TRBJ2-1	-	-	TGTGCCAGCAGCTGGGGGAGGGTAAACTCACAGGGGGATGAGCAGTTCTTC	CASSWGRVNSQGDEQFF
TRBV30	TRBJ2-3	TRBD2	-	TGTGCCTGGGCCGTGAGGGCGGGGGGGTCGGCGCAGTATTTT	CAWAVRAGGSAQYF
TRBV30	TRBJ2-4	TRBD1	-	TGTGCTTTGGGGACAGAAGCCAAAAACATTCAGTACTTT	CALGTEAKNIQYF
TRBV6-4	TRBJ2-3	TRBD1	-	TGTGCCAGCAGTGATCACAGGGGGGCAGATACGCAGTATTTT	CASSDHRGADTQYF
TRBV9	TRBJ2-1	TRBD2	-	TGTGCCAGCAGCGTAGGTACTAGCGGGAGCGGTCCGCAGTTCTTC	CASSVGTSGSGPQFF
TRBV30	TRBJ2-3	TRBD2	-	TGTGCCTGGGGAAGCGGGGGGTCAGATACGCAGTATTTT	CAWGSGGSDTQYF
TRBV27	TRBJ1-2	TRBD1	-	TGTGCCAGCAGTTGGGACAGGGGAAATGGCTACACCTTC	CASSWDRGNGYTF
TRBV18	TRBJ2-3	TRBD2	-	TGTGCCAGCTCACCGGTACGGACTAGCGGGAGGGCTGGCACAGATACGCAGTATTTT	CASSPVRTSGRAGTDTQYF
TRBV14	TRBJ2-5	TRBD1	-	TGTGCCAGCAGCCAAGCGAACAGGGGGCTAAGAGAGACCCAGTACTTC	CASSQANRGLRETQYF
TRBV4-1	TRBJ1-2	TRBD1	-	TGCGCCAGCAGCCAAGGGACAGGGGATGGCTACACCTTC	CASSQGTGDGYTF
TRBV7-8	TRBJ1-1	TRBD1	-	TGTGCCAGCAGCCGTATACCGGACAGGGGGCGGACTGAAGCTTTCTTT	CASSRIPDRGRTEAFF
TRBV10-1	TRBJ2-2	TRBD2	-	TGCGCCAGCGAAGGGACTAGAAACACCGGGGAGCTGTTTTTT	CASEGTRNTGELFF
TRBV5-4	TRBJ1-4	-	-	TGTGCCAGCAGCTTGCAGGGTCGGTTCGGAAAACTGTTTTTT	CASSLQGRFGKLFF
TRBV5-1	TRBJ2-2	TRBD1	-	TGCGCCAGCAGCCACGCGTGGACAGGGGCGAACACCGGGGAGCTGTTTTTT	CASSHAWTGANTGELFF
TRBV30	TRBJ1-4	TRBD1	-	TGTGCCTGGACGGGACAGGGGGTTGCAACTAATGAAAAACTGTTTTTT	CAWTGQGVATNEKLFF
TRBV9	TRBJ2-1	TRBD2	-	TGTGCCAGCAGCGGGTCTATAGCGGGGGGACACAATGAGCAGTTCTTC	CASSGSIAGGHNEQFF
TRBV30	TRBJ2-2	-	few	TGTGCCTGGAGTGGCACATACCCCGGGGAGCTGTTTTTT	CAWSGTYPGELFF
TRBV5-4	TRBJ2-3	TRBD2	-	TGTGCCAGCAGCAGACCCGGGACTAGTGGAGATACGCAGTATTTT	CASSRPGTSGDTQYF
TRBV7-2	TRBJ2-2	-	-	TGTGCCAGCAGCATCCGCGGGGAGCTGTTTTTT	CASSIRGELFF
TRBV4-3	TRBJ1-2	-	-	TGCGCCAGCAGCCAAATGTTTCGGAGGGGAAGTGGCTACACCTTC	CASSQMFRRGSGYTF
TRBV19	TRBJ2-7	TRBD1	-	TGTGCCAGTAGTTCGGGCAAAGGGACAGCAAGCTCCTACGAGCAGTACTTC	CASSSGKGTASSYEQYF
TRBV28	TRBJ1-1	-	-	TGTGCCAGCAGTTTCGTCACTGAAGCTTTCTTT	CASSFVTEAFF
TRBV5-4	TRBJ2-5	TRBD2	-	TGTGCCAGCAGCTTGGATGGTAGCGGGAGAGAGACCCAGTACTTC	CASSLDGSGRETQYF
TRBV19	TRBJ2-5	TRBD2	-	TGTGCCAGTAGTTTCGGGGGGGCCGGGGAGGAGACCCAGTACTTC	CASSFGGAGEETQYF
TRBV12-5	TRBJ1-4	-	-	TGTGCTAGTGGTTTGACTTGGGGGCGGACTAATGAAAAACTGTTTTTT	CASGLTWGRTNEKLFF
TRBV5-1	TRBJ1-6	-	-	TGCGCCAGCAGCTTGGCGGCGGGCAGCCCCACCCTAGACAATTCACCCCTCCACTTT	CASSLAAGSPTLDNSPLHF
TRBV10-2	TRBJ2-2	TRBD2	-	TGCGCCAGCAGTGAGTCGAGGACTAGCGGGGTCACCGGGGAGCTGTTTTTT	CASSESRTSGVTGELFF
TRBV29-1	TRBJ1-5	TRBD1	-	TGCAGCGTTGGACAGGGGTTTGATCAGCCCCAGCATTTT	CSVGQGFDQPQHF
TRBV10-3	TRBJ2-7	-	-	TGTGCCATCAGTGATAAACTTAGGACTGATTCCTACTCCTACGAGCAGTACTTC	CAISDKLRTDSYSYEQYF
TRBV7-9	TRBJ2-1	-	-	TGTGCCAGCAGCTGGGGGGACAGTTACAATGAGCAGTTCTTC	CASSWGDSYNEQFF
TRBV18	TRBJ2-5	-	-	TGTGCCAGCTCACTGTCAATGCAAGAGACCCAGTACTTC	CASSLSMQETQYF
TRBV6-5	TRBJ2-2	-	-	TGTGCCAGCAGTTCACAGATCGTCGGGGAGCTGTTTTTT	CASSSQIVGELFF
TRBV7-9	TRBJ1-2	-	-	TGTTCCAGCAGCCTCCAGACAGACTATGGCTACACCTTC	CSSSLQTDYGYTF
TRBV27	TRBJ2-2	-	few	TGTGCCAGCAGCCAACAGGGTTTAGCCGGGGAGCTGTTTTTT	CASSQQGLAGELFF
TRBV5-4	TRBJ2-3	TRBD2	-	TGTGCCAGCAGCCTGCCGGGACTAGAATCCGCAGATACGCAGTATTTT	CASSLPGLESADTQYF
TRBV10-3	TRBJ2-3	-	-	TGTGCCATCAGTTCTAACCCTTTCACAGATACGCAGTATTTT	CAISSNPFTDTQYF
TRBV28	TRBJ1-5	-	-	TGTGCCAGCAGTTTATCAGGGTCCGAGGCCCAGCATTTT	CASSLSGSEAQHF
TRBV2	TRBJ1-6	-	few	TGTGCCAGCAGCGCCCGACTCCTACCCCTCCACTTT	CASSARLLPLHF
TRBV7-2	TRBJ2-4	-	-	TGTGCCAGCAGCTTAGCCCCCGGTGCTAGCTCCAAAAACATTCAGTACTTC	CASSLAPGASSKNIQYF
TRBV7-8	TRBJ2-7	-	-	TGTGCCAGCAGACTCGGGGTCTACGAGCAGTACTTC	CASRLGVYEQYF
TRBV4-3	TRBJ2-2	TRBD1	-	TGCGCCAGCAGCCGAACAGGGGGCCGGAACACCGGGGAGCTGTTTTTT	CASSRTGGRNTGELFF
TRBV27	TRBJ2-1	TRBD2	few	TGTGCCAGCAGTTTATTCGCGGGAGTCTCTGATGAGCAGTTCTTC	CASSLFAGVSDEQFF
TRBV7-8	TRBJ2-1	TRBD2	-	TGTGCCAGCAGCTTAGGAACAGCGGGAGTAGGTGAGCAGTTCTTC	CASSLGTAGVGEQFF
TRBV10-1	TRBJ2-3	TRBD2	-	TGCGCCAGCAGTGAGTTAGCGGGGGGCACAGATACGCAGTATTTT	CASSELAGGTDTQYF